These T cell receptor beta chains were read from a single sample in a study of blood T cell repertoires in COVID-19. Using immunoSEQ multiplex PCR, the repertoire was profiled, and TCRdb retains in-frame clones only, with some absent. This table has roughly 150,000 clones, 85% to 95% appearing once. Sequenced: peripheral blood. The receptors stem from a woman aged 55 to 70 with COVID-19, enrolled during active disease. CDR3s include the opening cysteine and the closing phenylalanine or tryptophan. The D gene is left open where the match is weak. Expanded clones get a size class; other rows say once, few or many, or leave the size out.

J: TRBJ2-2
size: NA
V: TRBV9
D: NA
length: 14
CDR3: CASSVEQGTGELFF
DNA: TGTGCCAGCAGCGTGGAGCAGGGGACCGGGGAGCTGTTTTTT

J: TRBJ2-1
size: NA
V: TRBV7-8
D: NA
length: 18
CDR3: CASSLVLASVRSRNEQFF
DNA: TGTGCCAGCAGCTTAGTTCTTGCTAGCGTCCGTTCGAGGAATGAGCAGTTCTTC

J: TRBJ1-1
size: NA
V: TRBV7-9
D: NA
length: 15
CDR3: CASSQPEAVNTEAFF
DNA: TGTGCCAGCAGCCAACCCGAGGCAGTGAACACTGAAGCTTTCTTT

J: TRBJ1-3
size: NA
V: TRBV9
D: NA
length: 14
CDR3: CASSVYGSGNTIYF
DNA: TGTGCCAGCAGCGTTTACGGTTCTGGAAACACCATATATTTT

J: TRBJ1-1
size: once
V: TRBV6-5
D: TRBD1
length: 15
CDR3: CASSRPGQGLTEAFF
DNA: TGTGCCAGCAGTAGGCCGGGACAGGGGTTAACTGAAGCTTTCTTT

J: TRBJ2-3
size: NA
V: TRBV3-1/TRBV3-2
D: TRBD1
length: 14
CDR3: CASSEGGLTDTQYF
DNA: TGTGCCAGCAGCGAAGGGGGCCTTACAGATACGCAGTATTTT

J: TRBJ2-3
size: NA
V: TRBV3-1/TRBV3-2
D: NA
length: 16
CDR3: CASSPSAGAGTDTQYF
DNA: TGTGCCAGCAGTCCTAGCGCCGGGGCCGGTACAGATACGCAGTATTTT

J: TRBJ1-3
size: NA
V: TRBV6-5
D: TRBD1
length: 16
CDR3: CASSYSAGGSGNTIYF
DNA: TGTGCCAGCAGTTACTCGGCAGGGGGCTCTGGAAACACCATATATTTT

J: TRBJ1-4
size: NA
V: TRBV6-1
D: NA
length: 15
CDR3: CASSEVGRANEKLFF
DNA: TGTGCCAGCAGTGAAGTGGGTCGGGCTAATGAAAAACTGTTTTTT

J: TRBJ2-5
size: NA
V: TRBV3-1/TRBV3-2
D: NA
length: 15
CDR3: CASSQGRIGVETQYF
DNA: TGTGCCAGCAGCCAAGGGAGAATAGGGGTGGAGACCCAGTACTTC

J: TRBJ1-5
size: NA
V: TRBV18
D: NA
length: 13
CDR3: CASSPYSNQPQHF
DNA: TGTGCCAGCTCACCATATAGCAATCAGCCCCAGCATTTT

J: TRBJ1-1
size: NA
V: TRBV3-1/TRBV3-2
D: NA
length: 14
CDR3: CASSQIAGSTEAFF
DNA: TGTGCCAGCAGCCAGATAGCGGGGAGCACTGAAGCTTTCTTT

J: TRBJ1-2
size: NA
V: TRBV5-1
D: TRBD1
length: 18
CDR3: CASSFHTGRDSNPYGYTF
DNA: TGCGCCAGCAGCTTCCACACGGGCAGGGACAGCAATCCCTATGGCTACACCTTC

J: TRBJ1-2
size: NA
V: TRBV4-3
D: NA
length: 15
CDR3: CASSQAVSATRGYTF
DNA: TGCGCCAGCAGCCAAGCTGTATCAGCAACGAGGGGCTACACCTTC

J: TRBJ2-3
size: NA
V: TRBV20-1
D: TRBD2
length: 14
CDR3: CSASMRGVTDTQYF
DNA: TGCAGTGCTAGTATGCGGGGGGTCACAGATACGCAGTATTTT

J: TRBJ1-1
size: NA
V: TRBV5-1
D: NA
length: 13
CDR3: CASSLAWRTEAFF
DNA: TGCGCCAGCAGCTTGGCCTGGCGGACTGAAGCTTTCTTT

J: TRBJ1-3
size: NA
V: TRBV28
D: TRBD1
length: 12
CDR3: CASRPPGGTIYF
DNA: TGTGCCAGCAGGCCTCCAGGGGGTACCATATATTTT

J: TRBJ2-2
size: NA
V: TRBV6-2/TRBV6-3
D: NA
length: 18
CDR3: CASSFPPWGRGSTGELFF
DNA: TGTGCCAGCAGTTTCCCTCCATGGGGGCGGGGGTCCACCGGGGAGCTGTTTTTT

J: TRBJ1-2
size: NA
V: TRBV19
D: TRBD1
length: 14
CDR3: CASSGQGAAYGYTF
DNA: TGTGCCAGTAGTGGACAGGGGGCTGCCTATGGCTACACCTTC

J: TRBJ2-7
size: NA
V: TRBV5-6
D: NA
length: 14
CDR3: CASSSTQGSHEQYF
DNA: TGTGCCAGCAGCTCCACCCAGGGTTCCCACGAGCAGTACTTC

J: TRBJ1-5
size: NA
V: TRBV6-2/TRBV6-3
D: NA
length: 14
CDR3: CASSYTQGVQPQHF
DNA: TGTGCCAGCAGTTACACACAGGGAGTGCAGCCCCAGCATTTT

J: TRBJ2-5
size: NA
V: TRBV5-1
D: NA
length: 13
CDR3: CASSLGTRETQYF
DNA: TGCGCCAGCAGCCTGGGGACACGGGAGACCCAGTACTTC

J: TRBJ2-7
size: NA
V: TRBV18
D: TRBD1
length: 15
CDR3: CASSPMMDRVYEQYF
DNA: TGTGCCAGCTCACCAATGATGGACAGGGTGTACGAGCAGTACTTC

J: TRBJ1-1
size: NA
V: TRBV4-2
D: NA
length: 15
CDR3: CASSPGGGRNTEAFF
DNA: TGTGCCAGCAGTCCTGGTGGCGGGCGAAACACTGAAGCTTTCTTT

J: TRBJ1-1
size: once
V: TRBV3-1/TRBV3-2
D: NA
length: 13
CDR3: CASSQLVNTEAFF
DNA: TGTGCCAGCAGCCAATTAGTGAACACTGAAGCTTTCTTT

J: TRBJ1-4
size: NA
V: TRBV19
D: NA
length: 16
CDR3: CAAATGIISPNEKLFF
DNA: TGTGCCGCCGCGACGGGGATAATAAGTCCTAATGAAAAACTGTTTTTT

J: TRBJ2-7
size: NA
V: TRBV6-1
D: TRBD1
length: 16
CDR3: CASSDRGQGRPYEQYF
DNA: TGTGCCAGCAGTGACCGAGGACAGGGGCGACCTTACGAGCAGTACTTC

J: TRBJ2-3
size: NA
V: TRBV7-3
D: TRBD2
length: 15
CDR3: CASSYSRGGTDTQYF
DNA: TGTGCCAGCAGCTACTCCCGGGGGGGCACAGATACGCAGTATTTT

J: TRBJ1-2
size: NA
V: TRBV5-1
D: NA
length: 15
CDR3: CASSLGISTNYGYTF
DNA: TGCGCCAGCAGCTTGGGTATATCTACTAACTATGGCTACACCTTC

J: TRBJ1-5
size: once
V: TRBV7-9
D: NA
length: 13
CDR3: CASRGSGNQPQHF
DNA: TGTGCCAGCCGGGGGAGCGGGAATCAGCCCCAGCATTTT

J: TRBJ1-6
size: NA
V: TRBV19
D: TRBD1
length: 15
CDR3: CASRDGRDRDSPLHF
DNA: TGTGCCAGTAGGGACGGACGGGACAGGGATTCACCCCTCCACTTT

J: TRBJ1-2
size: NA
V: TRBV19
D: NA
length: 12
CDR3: CASSSGPWGYTF
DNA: TGTGCCAGTAGCTCAGGGCCATGGGGCTACACCTTC

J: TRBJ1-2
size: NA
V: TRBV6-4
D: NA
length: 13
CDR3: CASSESGRGGYTF
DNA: TGTGCCAGCAGTGAGTCCGGGAGAGGCGGCTACACCTTC

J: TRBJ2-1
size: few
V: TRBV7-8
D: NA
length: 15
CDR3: CASSLGGGLHNEQFF
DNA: TGTGCCAGCAGCTTAGGCGGGGGCCTACACAATGAGCAGTTCTTC

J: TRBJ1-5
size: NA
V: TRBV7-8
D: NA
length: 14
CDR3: CASSLTELNQPQHF
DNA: TGTGCCAGCAGCTTAACAGAATTAAATCAGCCCCAGCATTTT

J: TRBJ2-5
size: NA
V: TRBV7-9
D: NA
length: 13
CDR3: CASSRPGEETQYF
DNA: TGTGCCAGCAGCCGTCCAGGGGAAGAGACCCAGTACTTC

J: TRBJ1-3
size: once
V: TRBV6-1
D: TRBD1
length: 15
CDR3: CASSERDRQGNTIYF
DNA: TGTGCCAGCAGTGAGAGGGACAGACAAGGAAACACCATATATTTT

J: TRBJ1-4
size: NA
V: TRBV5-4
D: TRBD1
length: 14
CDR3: CASSYDRGSEKLFF
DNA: TGTGCCAGCAGCTATGACAGGGGGAGTGAAAAACTGTTTTTT

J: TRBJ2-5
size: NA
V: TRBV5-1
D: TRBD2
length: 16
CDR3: CASSQEWRGGGETQYF
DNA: TGCGCCAGCAGCCAAGAGTGGCGGGGGGGCGGAGAGACCCAGTACTTC

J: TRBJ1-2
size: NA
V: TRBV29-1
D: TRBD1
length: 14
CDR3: CSGLQGPGNYGYTF
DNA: TGCAGCGGCTTACAGGGGCCCGGCAACTATGGCTACACCTTC